The TCR beta chain described here comes from a study of OX40 agonist ivuxolimab in advanced cancers. Study at large: Hepatocellular carcinoma, melanoma, renal cell or head and neck cancer affected the dose-escalation patients.

Clones were sequenced by immunoSEQ multiplex PCR, and TCRdb holds only the in-frame ones, with some missing. In the table there are tens of thousands of clones, around 90% of which are singletons. Study-level findings and limits: Among the lowest peripheral clonal expansion occurred in 0.1-3.0 mg/kg partial responders. Both blood CD4+ and CD8+ T cells showed clonal growth by week 6 at 0.1 to 3.0 mg/kg.

A remark on this clone: No antigen is known for it. The sample contains more than one DNA sequence encoding this CDR3.

This CDR3 has 13 amino acids. Trimming removed 5 bases from V and 5 bases from J; junction bases left unmatched: 5. CDR1 is SEHNR and CDR2 is FQNEAQ in the germline V gene (reference sequence). The chain carries TRBV7-9 and TRBJ1-1, with 7 positions matching TRBD1. The material sequenced was CD4+ or CD8+ T cells sorted from blood, taken in a trial of the OX40 agonist ivuxolimab. This clonotype was obtained from an adult with an advanced solid tumor such as melanoma, head and neck, liver or kidney cancer. The CDR3 DNA reads as TGTGCCAGCAGCCCGCCAGGGGGTACTGAAGCTTTCTTT. Protein sequence: CASSPPGGTEAFF. Variable domain in full (rest from reference TRBV7-9 and TRBJ1-1): DTGVSQNPRHKITKRGQNVTFRCDPISEHNRLYWYRQTLGQGPEFLTYFQNEAQLEKSRLLSDRFSAERPKGSFSTLEIQRTEQGDSAMYLCASSPPGGTEAFFGQGTRLTVV.